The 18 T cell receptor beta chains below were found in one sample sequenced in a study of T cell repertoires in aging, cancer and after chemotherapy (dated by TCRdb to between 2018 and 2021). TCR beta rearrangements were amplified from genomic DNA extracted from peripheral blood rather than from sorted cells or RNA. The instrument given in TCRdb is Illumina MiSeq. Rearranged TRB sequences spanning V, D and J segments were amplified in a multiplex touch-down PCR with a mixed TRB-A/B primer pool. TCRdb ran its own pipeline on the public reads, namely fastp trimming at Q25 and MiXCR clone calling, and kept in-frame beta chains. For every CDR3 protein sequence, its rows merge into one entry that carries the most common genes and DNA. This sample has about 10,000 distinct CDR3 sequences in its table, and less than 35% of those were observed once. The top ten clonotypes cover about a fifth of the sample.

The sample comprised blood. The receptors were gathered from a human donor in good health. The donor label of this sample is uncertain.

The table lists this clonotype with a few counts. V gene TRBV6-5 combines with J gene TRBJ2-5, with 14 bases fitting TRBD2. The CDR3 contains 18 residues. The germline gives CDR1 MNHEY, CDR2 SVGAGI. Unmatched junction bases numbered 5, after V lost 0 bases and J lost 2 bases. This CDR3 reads CASSYSGLAGAKQETQYF. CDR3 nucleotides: TGTGCCAGCAGTTACTCGGGACTAGCGGGGGCGAAACAAGAGACCCAGTACTTC.

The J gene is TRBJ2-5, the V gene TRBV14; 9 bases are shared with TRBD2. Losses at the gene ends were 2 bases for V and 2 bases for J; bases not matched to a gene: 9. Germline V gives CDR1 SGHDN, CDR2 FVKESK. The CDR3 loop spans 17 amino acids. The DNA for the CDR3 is TGTGCCAGCAGCCAACAAATGGGACTAGCTTTACAAGAGACCCAGTACTTC. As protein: CASSQQMGLALQETQYF.

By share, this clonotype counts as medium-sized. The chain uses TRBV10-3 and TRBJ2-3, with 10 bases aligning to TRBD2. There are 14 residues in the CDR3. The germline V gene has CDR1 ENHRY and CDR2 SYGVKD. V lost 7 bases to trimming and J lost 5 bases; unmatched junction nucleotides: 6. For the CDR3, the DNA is TGTGCCATCAAGCGGGAGGGCCGCGGAGATACGCAGTATTTT. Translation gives CAIKREGRGDTQYF.

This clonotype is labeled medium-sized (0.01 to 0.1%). The CDR3 reads CASRATDTQYF. In DNA form, the CDR3 reads TGTGCCAGCCGGGCCACAGATACGCAGTATTTT. The V and J genes are TRBV6-5 and TRBJ2-3; D is unclear. V was pared by 8 bases and J by 2 bases, with 5 bases between. CDR3 length: 11 amino acids. CDR1 is MNHEY and CDR2 is SVGAGI in the germline V gene.

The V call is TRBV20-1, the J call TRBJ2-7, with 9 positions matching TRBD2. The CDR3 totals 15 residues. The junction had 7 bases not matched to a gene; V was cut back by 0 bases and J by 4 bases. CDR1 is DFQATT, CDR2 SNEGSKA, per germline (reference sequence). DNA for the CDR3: TGCAGTGCTAGAGACCATAGCGGGAGAAGGTACGAGCAGTACTTC. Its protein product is CSARDHSGRRYEQYF.

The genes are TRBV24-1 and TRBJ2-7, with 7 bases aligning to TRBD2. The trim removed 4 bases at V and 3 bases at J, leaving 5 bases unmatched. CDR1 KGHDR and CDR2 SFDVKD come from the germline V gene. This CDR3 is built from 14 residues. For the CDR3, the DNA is TGTGCCACCAGTGAGGGCGGGAGTTTCTACGAGCAGTACTTC. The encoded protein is CATSEGGSFYEQYF.

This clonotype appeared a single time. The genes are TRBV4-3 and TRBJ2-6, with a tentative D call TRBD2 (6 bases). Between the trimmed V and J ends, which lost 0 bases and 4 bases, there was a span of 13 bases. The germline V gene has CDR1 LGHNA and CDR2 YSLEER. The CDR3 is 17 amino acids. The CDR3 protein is CASSQDRRGSGANVLTF. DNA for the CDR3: TGCGCCAGCAGCCAAGACAGGAGGGGCTCCGGGGCCAACGTCCTGACTTTC.

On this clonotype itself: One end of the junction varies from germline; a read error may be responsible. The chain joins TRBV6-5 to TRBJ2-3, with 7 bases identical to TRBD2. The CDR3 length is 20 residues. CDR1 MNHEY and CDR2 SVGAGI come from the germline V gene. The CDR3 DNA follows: TGTGCCAGCAGTCGTTACGGGTCGCCCGGGCTAGCGGATTCCGCAGATACGAAGTATTTT. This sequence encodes CASSRYGSPGLADSADTKYF.

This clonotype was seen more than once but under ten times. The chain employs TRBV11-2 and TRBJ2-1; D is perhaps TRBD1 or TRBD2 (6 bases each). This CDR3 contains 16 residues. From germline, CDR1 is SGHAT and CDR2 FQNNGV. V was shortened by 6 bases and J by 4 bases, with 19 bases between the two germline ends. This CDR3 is CASRPRGTSRYNEQFF. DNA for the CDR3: TGTGCCAGCAGGCCCCGGGGGACAAGTCGTTACAATGAGCAGTTCTTC.

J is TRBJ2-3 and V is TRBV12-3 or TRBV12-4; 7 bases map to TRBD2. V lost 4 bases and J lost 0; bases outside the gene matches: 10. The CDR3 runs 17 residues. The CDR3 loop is CASSSPLGLESTDTQYF. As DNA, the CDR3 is TGTGCCAGCAGTTCCCCACTAGGACTAGAAAGCACAGATACGCAGTATTTT.

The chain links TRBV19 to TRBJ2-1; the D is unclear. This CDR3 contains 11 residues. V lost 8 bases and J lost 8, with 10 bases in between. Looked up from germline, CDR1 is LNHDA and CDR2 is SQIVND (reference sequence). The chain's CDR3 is CASAGWDEQFF. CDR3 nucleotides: TGTGCCAGTGCAGGATGGGATGAGCAGTTCTTC.

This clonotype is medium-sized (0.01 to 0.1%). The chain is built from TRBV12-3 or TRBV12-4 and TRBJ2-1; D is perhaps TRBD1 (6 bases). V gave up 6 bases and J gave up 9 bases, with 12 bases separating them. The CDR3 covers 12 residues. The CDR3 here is CASSGSGAEQFF. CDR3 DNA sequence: TGTGCCAGCAGCGGGTCAGGGGCTGAGCAGTTCTTC.

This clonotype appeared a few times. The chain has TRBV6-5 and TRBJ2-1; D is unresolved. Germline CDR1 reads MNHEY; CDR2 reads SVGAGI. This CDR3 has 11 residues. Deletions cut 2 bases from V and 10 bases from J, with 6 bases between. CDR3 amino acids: CASSYGMEQFF. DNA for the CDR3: TGTGCCAGCAGTTACGGGATGGAGCAGTTCTTC.

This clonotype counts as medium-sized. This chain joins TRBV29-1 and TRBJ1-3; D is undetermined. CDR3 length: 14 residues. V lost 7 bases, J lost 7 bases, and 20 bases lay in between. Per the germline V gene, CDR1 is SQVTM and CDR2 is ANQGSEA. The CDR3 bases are TGCAGCGCCACGATCGGGCCCGGCGGCAACACCATATATTTT. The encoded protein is CSATIGPGGNTIYF.

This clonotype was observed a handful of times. CDR3 loop: CASSLSAHQEETQYF. The CDR3, as DNA: TGTGCCAGCAGTTTATCTGCCCACCAAGAAGAGACCCAGTACTTC. The chain combines TRBV27 with TRBJ2-5; D not certain. The CDR3 length is 15 residues. Germline CDR1 MNHEY, CDR2 SMNVEV (reference sequence). With 0 bases removed from V and 3 bases from J, the gap between germline ends came to 11 bases.

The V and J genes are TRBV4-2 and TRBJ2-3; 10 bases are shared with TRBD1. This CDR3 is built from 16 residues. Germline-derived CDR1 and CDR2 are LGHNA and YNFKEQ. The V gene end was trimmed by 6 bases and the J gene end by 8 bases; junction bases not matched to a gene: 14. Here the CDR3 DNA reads TGTGCCAGCAGTTACGGGGACAGGGGCCCCGGGGGTACGCAGTATTTT. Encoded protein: CASSYGDRGPGGTQYF.

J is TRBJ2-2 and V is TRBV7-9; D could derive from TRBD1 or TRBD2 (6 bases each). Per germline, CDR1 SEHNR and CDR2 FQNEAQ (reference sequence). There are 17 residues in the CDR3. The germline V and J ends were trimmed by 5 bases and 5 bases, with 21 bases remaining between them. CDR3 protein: CASSQTSMRGVTGELFF. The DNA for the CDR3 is TGTGCCAGCAGCCAAACGAGTATGAGGGGGGTTACCGGGGAGCTGTTTTTT. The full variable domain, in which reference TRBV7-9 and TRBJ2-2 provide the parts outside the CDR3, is DTGVSQNPRHKITKRGQNVTFRCDPISEHNRLYWYRQTLGQGPEFLTYFQNEAQLEKSRLLSDRFSAERPKGSFSTLEIQRTEQGDSAMYLCASSQTSMRGVTGELFFGEGSRLTVL.

The CDR3 nucleotides read TGTGCCAGTAGATCTAGGGGCGGGAGGGGAGATACGCAGTATTTT. Its translation: CASRSRGGRGDTQYF. V is TRBV19 and J is TRBJ2-3, with 9 bases aligning to TRBD2. This CDR3 spans 15 amino acids. Germline CDR1 and CDR2: LNHDA and SQIVND (reference sequence). The V segment lost 6 bases and the J segment 5 bases; nucleotides outside the gene matches: 9.